The rows below give T cell receptor beta chains drawn from one sample of a study of T cell responses to AZD1222 COVID-19 vaccine. Here immunoSEQ multiplex PCR was the method, and the copy in TCRdb shows in-frame clones only, minus some. The data contain 150,000 to 200,000 clones, 90% to 95% of them singletons. This material consisted of peripheral blood, taken 28 days after the second AZD1222 dose. These receptors all come from an adult who received the AZD1222 COVID-19 vaccine. Both conserved end residues are part of each CDR3. Fields, in order: V gene, J gene, D gene, clone size, CDR3 DNA, CDR3 protein. The D gene is left open where the match is weak. Size tells how often a clone was seen (once, few, many) or the class of an expanded clone, and some rows leave it out.

>TRBV19|TRBJ1-1|.|.
TGTGCCAGTAGTCCCCGGGGAGACAACACTGAAGCTTTCTTT
CASSPRGDNTEAFF
>TRBV20-1|TRBJ1-5|.|.
TGCAGTGCTAGTAGCCTCAATCAGCCCCAGCATTTT
CSASSLNQPQHF
>TRBV4-2|TRBJ1-5|.|.
TGTGCCAGCAGCCAAGATTGGGGAAGCCAGCCCCAGCATTTT
CASSQDWGSQPQHF
>TRBV21-1|TRBJ1-6|.|.
TGTGCCAGCAGCAAAGGGGACAGGAGGAATTCACCCCTCCACTTT
CASSKGDRRNSPLHF
>TRBV21-1|TRBJ1-6|.|.
TGTGCCAGCAGCAAAGCAGGGACAGACAACAATAATTCACCCCTCCACTTT
CASSKAGTDNNNSPLHF
>TRBV5-1|TRBJ2-7|.|.
TGCGCCAGCAGCTCAACCGGGACGTCAGGCGAGCAGTACTTC
CASSSTGTSGEQYF
>TRBV29-1|TRBJ2-7|.|.
TGCAGCGCAGCCGGGGGACTTTTCTACGAGCAGTACTTC
CSAAGGLFYEQYF
>TRBV5-5|TRBJ2-5|.|.
TGTGCCAGCAGCCCTACAGGTTACGAGGCAGAGACCCAGTACTTC
CASSPTGYEAETQYF
>TRBV4-3|TRBJ2-3|TRBD2|once
TGCGCCAGCAGCCAAGTTTTCCTAGCGGGCACAGATACGCAGTATTTT
CASSQVFLAGTDTQYF
>TRBV19|TRBJ2-2|TRBD1|.
TGTGCCAGTAGTTTCCAAGGACAGGGGTTCGGGACCGGGGAGCTGTTTTTT
CASSFQGQGFGTGELFF
>TRBV2|TRBJ1-3|.|.
TGTGCCAGCAGGAGACAGTCCTCTGGAAACACCATATATTTT
CASRRQSSGNTIYF
>TRBV11-2|TRBJ1-6|.|.
TGTGCCAGCAGCCCTGACAGGTTGAATTCACCCCTCCACTTT
CASSPDRLNSPLHF
>TRBV6-6|TRBJ1-1|.|.
TGTGCCAGCAGTGCCCGAACGGTGAACACTGAAGCTTTCTTT
CASSARTVNTEAFF
>TRBV2|TRBJ2-7|.|once
TGTGCCAGCAGTGAAGGAGGGTCTAAATACGAGCAGTACTTC
CASSEGGSKYEQYF
>TRBV7-2|TRBJ2-1|.|.
TGTGCCAGCAGCTTAGTAAACAGCAATGAGCAGTTCTTC
CASSLVNSNEQFF
>TRBV6-4|TRBJ2-3|.|few
TGTGCCAGCAGTGACGGGAGGGGGGCCGCAGATACGCAGTATTTT
CASSDGRGAADTQYF
>TRBV27|TRBJ1-1|.|.
TGTGCCAGCAGTTTATGGCCGCTGAACACTGAAGCTTTCTTT
CASSLWPLNTEAFF
>TRBV3-1/TRBV3-2|TRBJ2-1|TRBD2|.
TGTGCCAGCAGCCGAATAGCGGGGCAGCAGTTCTTC
CASSRIAGQQFF
>TRBV2|TRBJ2-1|.|.
TGTGCCAGCAGGGCACGGGGAATACCGGGAGAACAGTTCTTC
CASRARGIPGEQFF
>TRBV10-3|TRBJ2-1|TRBD2|.
TGTGCCATCAGCGACGCTATAACTAGCGGGCCGCTCAATGAGCAGTTCTTC
CAISDAITSGPLNEQFF
>TRBV27|TRBJ2-1|.|.
TGTGCCAGCAGTTTAAATGGATTAATCTCCTCCTACAATGAGCAGTTCTTC
CASSLNGLISSYNEQFF
>TRBV7-2|TRBJ2-6|TRBD2|.
TGTGCCAGCAGCCCGGCGGGGGGGCCAACTGGGGCCAACGTCCTGACTTTC
CASSPAGGPTGANVLTF
>TRBV3-1/TRBV3-2|TRBJ1-2|.|.
TGTGCCAGCAGCCCCACGGGTCAGGGTTACTATGGCTACACCTTC
CASSPTGQGYYGYTF
>TRBV7-8|TRBJ2-7|.|.
TGTGCCAGCAGCTTATTCGGGGGGCTAAGCTCCTACGAGCAGTACTTC
CASSLFGGLSSYEQYF
>TRBV29-1|TRBJ2-1|TRBD1|.
TGCAGCGTTCAAGGACAGGGGGCTGCTGAGCAGTTCTTC
CSVQGQGAAEQFF
>TRBV7-9|TRBJ1-1|.|.
TGTGCCAGCAGCTCCGAGGGGACTGAAGCTTTCTTT
CASSSEGTEAFF
>TRBV25-1|TRBJ2-1|.|.
TGTGCCAGCAGTGAAGGTCTCCGACACATTTACAATGAGCAGTTCTTC
CASSEGLRHIYNEQFF
>TRBV19|TRBJ1-6|TRBD1|.
TGTGCCAGTAACAGGGGGCGCGGAGTTGGACCCCTCCACTTT
CASNRGRGVGPLHF
>TRBV6-4|TRBJ2-1|TRBD1|.
TGTGCCAGCAGTGAGGAACAGGGGGGATACAATGAGCAGTTCTTC
CASSEEQGGYNEQFF
>TRBV6-2/TRBV6-3|TRBJ1-1|.|.
TGTGCCAGCAGTTACTCGGAGGATGAAGCTTTCTTT
CASSYSEDEAFF
>TRBV24-1|TRBJ1-2|.|.
TGTGCCACCAGTGACCCCGACAGGAACTATGGCTACACCTTC
CATSDPDRNYGYTF